This T cell receptor beta chain was identified during a study of blood T cell repertoires in COVID-19. As handled by the study authors: By means of reference gene primer amplification, nucleated cell counts were estimated. Clones were read by immunoSEQ multiplex PCR, and TCRdb kept only the in-frame ones, dropping some. V and J calls plus clone size are reproduced from that table; the DNA served to infer D and trimming. The data hold around 400,000 clones, with about 87% observed a single time. The CDR3 totals 12 residues. V was cut by 4 bases and J by 0 bases, with 7 bases left in between. Germline assignment: CDR1 SQVTM and CDR2 ANQGSEA.

This TCR came from a woman aged 60-70 years with COVID-19, enrolled during active disease. The rearrangement links TRBV29-1 to TRBJ2-7; no definite D call. Specimen: peripheral blood. CDR3 sequence (DNA): TGCAGCGTTGCTTTCTACTCCTACGAGCAGTACTTC. Amino acid sequence: CSVAFYSYEQYF.